One sample yielded the 3 T cell receptor beta chains listed below, sequenced in a study of OX40 agonist ivuxolimab in advanced cancers. Sequencing used immunoSEQ multiplex PCR; TCRdb keeps in-frame clones, though not all of them. The sample gives under 85,000 clones, 70% to 90% of which show up once; 2.5% is in the top ten. Sequences were derived from CD4+ or CD8+ T cells sorted from blood, sampled in a trial of the OX40 agonist ivuxolimab. The receptors shown here come from an adult with an advanced solid tumor such as melanoma, head and neck, liver or kidney cancer.

The chain uses TRBV7-2 and TRBJ2-4, with 9 positions matching TRBD1. CDR3 length: 12 amino acids. Germline V gives CDR1 SGHTA, CDR2 FQGNSA. With 7 bases clipped from V and 12 bases from J, the junction kept 7 bases outside the gene matches. In DNA, the CDR3 is TGTGCCAGCACCGGACAGGGGTACAATCAGTACTTC. Translation: CASTGQGYNQYF.

The J gene is TRBJ2-6, the V gene TRBV5-8; D gene unclear. V dropped 1 base and J dropped 4 bases, with 9 bases sitting between them. The CDR3 contains 15 residues. Germline V gene data show CDR1 as SGHTS and CDR2 as YDEGEE. CDR3 region: CASSLPRSGANVLTF. CDR3 bases: TGTGCCAGCAGCTTGCCTCGTAGCGGGGCCAACGTCCTGACTTTC.

The sample holds one count of this clone. This chain joins TRBV28 and TRBJ2-3; 7 nucleotides agree with TRBD2. Germline assignment: CDR1 MDHEN and CDR2 SYDVKM. The CDR3 length is 16 residues. The V gene end was trimmed by 4 bases and the J gene end by 5 bases; junction bases not matched to a gene: 12. The CDR3 reads CASSSPGGQHRDTQYF. The CDR3 DNA reads as TGTGCCAGCAGTTCCCCGGGGGGTCAACACAGAGATACGCAGTATTTT.